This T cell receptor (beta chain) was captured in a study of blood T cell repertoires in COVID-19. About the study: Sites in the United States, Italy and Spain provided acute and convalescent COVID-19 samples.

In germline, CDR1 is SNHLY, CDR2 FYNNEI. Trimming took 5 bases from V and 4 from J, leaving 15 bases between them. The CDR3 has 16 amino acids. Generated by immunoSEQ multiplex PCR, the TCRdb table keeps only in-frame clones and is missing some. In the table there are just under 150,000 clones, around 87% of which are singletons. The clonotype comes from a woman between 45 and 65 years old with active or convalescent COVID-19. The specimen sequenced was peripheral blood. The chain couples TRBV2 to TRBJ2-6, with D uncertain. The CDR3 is CASSHKPGSGANVLTF. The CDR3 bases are TGTGCCAGCAGTCATAAGCCGGGTTCAGGGGCCAACGTCCTGACTTTC.